This entry concerns a single TCR beta chain. 60 Vbeta and 13 Jbeta primers were used in PCR. Sequencing used immunoSEQ multiplex PCR; TCRdb keeps in-frame clones, though not all of them. The data contain about 150,000 clones, roughly 70% of them singletons. These data originate in a study of cytomegalovirus exposure and HLA in healthy donors. Samples came from healthy bone marrow donors. CDR3 length: 19 residues. V shed 1 base and J 4 bases; nucleotides not matched to a gene: 15. Germline loops: CDR1 LGHNA, CDR2 YNFKEQ. The TCR originated in a woman under 30 in good health and CMV-seropositive. The source material was PBMCs. V is TRBV4-2 and J is TRBJ1-3, with 8 bases lining up with TRBD1. CDR3 in DNA: TGTGCCAGCAGCCAAGTGGCGTGGACAGGGATCGTCCCGGGAAACACCATATATTTT. It yields the protein CASSQVAWTGIVPGNTIYF.